This record concerns one T cell receptor beta chain sequence. The data derive from a study of OX40 agonist ivuxolimab in advanced cancers. The protocol was immunoSEQ multiplex PCR, while the TCRdb copy is restricted to in-frame clones and leaves out a portion. The sample shows almost 50,000 clones, under 90% of them seen only once. This sample comprised CD4+ or CD8+ T cells sorted from blood, obtained in a trial of the OX40 agonist ivuxolimab. The receptor comes from an adult with an advanced solid tumor such as melanoma, head and neck, liver or kidney cancer.

This CDR3 reads CASSASVQSTDTQYF. As DNA, the CDR3 is TGTGCCAGCAGCGCTAGCGTTCAGAGCACAGATACGCAGTATTTT. The chain joins TRBV9 to TRBJ2-3; tentative D call: TRBD2 (6 bases). Per germline, CDR1 SGDLS and CDR2 YYNGEE. The CDR3 extends over 15 amino acids. Trimming cost V 3 bases and J 0 bases, with 11 bases left between them.